A selection of T cell receptor beta chains follows, all from one sample in a study of response to subunit inactivated influenza vaccine. TCRdb fed the RT-PCR reads into MiXCR, producing one record per CDR3 protein. The sample records 150,000 to 200,000 distinct CDR3 sequences, roughly 11% being singletons. The sample was non-naive T cells sorted from PBMCs, taken 45 days after vaccination. The receptors come from a man in his fifties who received an inactivated influenza vaccine. Each CDR3 is given with its conserved first and last residue. The D gene is left open where the match is weak. Clone sizes are given selectively: once, few, many, or a class where the clone is expanded.

cdr3_length clone_size j_call d_call v_call cdr3_aa cdr3_nt
14 - TRBJ1-1 TRBD1 TRBV11-1 CASSPTGANTEAFF TGTGCCAGCAGCCCGACAGGGGCGAACACTGAAGCTTTCTTT
16 few TRBJ2-7 TRBD2 TRBV20-1 CSASNLAGAQAYEQYF TGCAGTGCTAGTAATCTAGCGGGGGCCCAAGCCTACGAGCAGTACTTC
21 - TRBJ1-1 - TRBV6-4 CASSDEAGVIDLQGRDTEAFF TGTGCCAGCAGTGACGAAGCTGGCGTAATAGACCTACAGGGTCGGGACACTGAAGCTTTCTTT
12 many TRBJ2-3 - TRBV7-9 CASSLERDTQYF TGTGCCAGCAGCTTAGAGCGTGATACGCAGTATTTT
12 many TRBJ2-7 - TRBV10-3 CAISEQGYEQYF TGTGCCATCAGTGAGCAGGGGTACGAGCAGTACTTC
15 - TRBJ2-7 TRBD2 TRBV6-5 CASSYSGLAGGEQYF TGTGCCAGCAGTTACTCTGGGTTAGCGGGAGGCGAGCAGTACTTC
14 few TRBJ1-5 - TRBV15 CATSSGRSNQPQHF TGTGCCACCTCCTCGGGGCGTAGCAATCAGCCCCAGCATTTT
15 many TRBJ1-6 TRBD1 TRBV6-1 CASRPPGQQNSPLHF TGTGCCAGCAGGCCCCCGGGACAGCAGAATTCACCCCTCCACTTT
14 - TRBJ2-3 TRBD1 TRBV5-5 CASSGGQGADTQYF TGTGCCAGCAGCGGGGGACAGGGAGCGGATACGCAGTATTTT
13 - TRBJ1-1 - TRBV28 CASSFFGYTEAFF TGTGCCAGCAGTTTTTTCGGGTACACTGAAGCTTTCTTT
15 few TRBJ1-5 TRBD1 TRBV4-2 CASSRDREARQPQHF TGTGCCAGCAGCCGGGACAGGGAAGCGAGACAGCCCCAGCATTTT
17 - TRBJ1-6 TRBD1 TRBV6-1 CASTVIDRVDPDSPLHF TGTGCCAGCACCGTAATCGACAGGGTGGATCCGGATTCACCCCTCCACTTT
14 - TRBJ2-2 - TRBV3-1 CASSPGYGTGELFF TGTGCCAGCAGCCCCGGTTACGGCACCGGGGAGCTGTTTTTT
15 many TRBJ1-5 - TRBV4-3 CASSQVWGSNQPQHF TGCGCCAGCAGCCAAGTATGGGGTAGCAATCAGCCCCAGCATTTT
15 - TRBJ1-1 TRBD1 TRBV6-5 CASSYAGGRNTEAFF TGTGCCAGCAGTTACGCAGGGGGCAGGAACACTGAAGCTTTCTTT
13 few TRBJ2-7 - TRBV11-2 CASSLGWGNEQYF TGTGCCAGCAGCTTAGGGTGGGGGAACGAGCAGTACTTC
15 many TRBJ2-2 - TRBV14 CASSQINANTGELFF TGTGCCAGCAGCCAAATTAACGCGAACACCGGGGAGCTGTTTTTT
15 - TRBJ1-2 TRBD1 TRBV13 CASSSRGLTRGGYTF TGTGCCAGCAGCTCCCGGGGCTTAACCAGGGGGGGCTACACCTTC
16 few TRBJ2-2 TRBD2 TRBV12-3/TRBV12-4 CASSLSGGTNTGELFF TGTGCCAGCAGCCTAAGCGGGGGCACGAACACCGGGGAGCTGTTTTTT
15 many TRBJ2-2 - TRBV5-1 CASSLGISNTGELFF TGCGCCAGCAGCTTGGGGATATCCAACACCGGGGAGCTGTTTTTT
13 few TRBJ2-3 - TRBV10-3 CAITRSSTDTQYF TGTGCCATCACACGCTCTAGCACAGATACGCAGTATTTT
13 many TRBJ2-1 - TRBV4-3 CASSLTAYNEQFF TGCGCCAGCAGCCTGACAGCGTACAATGAGCAGTTCTTC
17 - TRBJ2-5 TRBD2 TRBV5-5 CASSSPGVAGGVETQYF TGTGCCAGCAGCTCCCCGGGGGTAGCGGGGGGTGTGGAGACCCAGTACTTC
13 many TRBJ2-3 - TRBV6-1 CASRVRYPDTQYF TGTGCCAGCAGGGTCCGTTACCCAGATACGCAGTATTTT
16 - TRBJ1-1 - TRBV28 CASTLTKWAGGTEAFF TGTGCCAGCACCCTAACGAAGTGGGCGGGAGGCACTGAAGCTTTCTTT
12 many TRBJ1-6 - TRBV5-5 CASSPERGPLHF TGTGCCAGCAGCCCAGAAAGAGGACCCCTCCACTTT
15 few TRBJ2-7 - TRBV6-5 CASSSRQDRSYEQYF TGTGCCAGCAGTTCAAGACAGGATCGCTCCTACGAGCAGTACTTC
13 few TRBJ1-2 TRBD1 TRBV29-1 CSVGEAGGLGYTF TGCAGCGTTGGAGAGGCAGGGGGCTTGGGCTACACCTTC